The TCR beta chain described here comes from a study of blood T cell repertoires in COVID-19. Per germline, CDR1 MGHRA and CDR2 YSYEKL. V dropped 4 bases and J dropped 5 bases, with 17 bases sitting between them. The CDR3 loop spans 15 amino acids. Participants spanned ages about 18 to 90 years and resided in 20 to 25 US areas. Each exposed participant met a COVID-19 case in the 2 weeks preceding study entry. Assay: immunoSEQ multiplex PCR; the TCRdb copy retains only in-frame clones and omits some. The sample has roughly 200,000 clones; roughly 84% are singletons. Sample: PBMCs or T cells enriched from blood (not recorded which). The V call is TRBV4-1, the J call TRBJ1-1; D unresolved. This TCR came from a woman aged 25-40 years who had been exposed to COVID-19. The CDR3 nucleotides read TGCGCCAGCAGCCCCGCTTCGAGCTCAGGAACTGAAGCTTTCTTT. This codes for CASSPASSSGTEAFF.